This T cell receptor beta chain derives from a study of blood T cell repertoires in COVID-19. Across the study: The study drew acute and convalescent COVID-19 samples from the United States, Italy and Spain. Sources were T cells, B-cell-depleted T cells, or PBMCs; the material itself was cDNA or gDNA.

How the authors handled the data: It was from reference gene primer amplification that nucleated cell counts were estimated. Repertoires were generated with immunoSEQ multiplex PCR, while TCRdb's copy carries only in-frame clones and drops some. V, J and clone size reflect that table, while D and trimming were determined from the DNA. Of roughly 240,000 clones in the sample, more than 75% were seen once. Sequenced material: peripheral blood. The sequence was collected from a woman at least 80 years old with COVID-19, enrolled during active disease.

The CDR3 sequence is CATSDKTGGAGTGELFF. CDR3 coding DNA: TGTGCCACCAGTGATAAAACGGGGGGCGCGGGCACCGGGGAGCTGTTTTTT. This chain connects TRBV24-1 to TRBJ2-2; possibly TRBD2 for D (7 bases). Germline CDR1 and CDR2: KGHDR and SFDVKD. Trimming removed 3 bases from V and 4 bases from J, with 17 bases in between. There are 17 residues in the CDR3.